The source of this T cell receptor (beta chain) is a study of molecular identifiers for immune sequencing clone quantification. Study conclusions and caveats: Clones that exceeded 20 RNA copies held over 97% of effector molecules, yet under 1% in naive cells.

Germline-derived CDR1 and CDR2 are MNHEY and SVGEGT. The ends lost 1 base at V and 2 bases at J; junction bases unmatched: 3. The CDR3 extends over 15 amino acids. TCRdb called the PCR reads again in MiXCR, with one record for every CDR3 protein. The sample includes around 470,000 distinct CDR3 sequences, 20% to 25% of them seen just once. This clonotype was seen a handful of times. Antigen: not known. Material: naive CD8+ T cells from blood, with Jurkat cell RNA spiked in. Indicated subset: FACS-sorted CD8+CD4-CCR7+CD45RA+ naive T cells. The V and J genes are TRBV6-2 or TRBV6-3 and TRBJ2-5, with 8 bases fitting TRBD2. This TCR derives from a human donor in good health. Some libraries in this study had Jurkat cell RNA spiked in. As DNA, the CDR3 is TGTGCCAGCAGTTACTATTTAGCGGGACAAGAGACCCAGTACTTC. Translating gives CASSYYLAGQETQYF.